This TCR beta chain was sequenced for a study of CD8 T cells in Susac syndrome. The CDR3 loop spans 14 amino acids. The germline gives CDR1 SGHNT, CDR2 YYREEE (reference sequence). Trimming cost V 2 bases and J 7 bases, with 16 bases left between them. RNA was extracted with the RNeasy kit, and a quantity of 0.5 to 1 ug was reverse transcribed using random hexamers. Coverage of TCR beta CDR3 amplification by immunoSEQ multiplex PCR extended to 54 Vbeta and 13 Jbeta. TCRdb processed the immunoSEQ multiplex PCR reads anew with MiXCR; each CDR3 protein has one entry. The sample lists more than 150,000 distinct CDR3 sequences, 95% occurring once. TCR beta sequences were obtained from blood CD8+ and CD4+ T cells. TEMRA cells were enriched by FACS, while CD8+ and CD4+ T cells were obtained through a negative isolation that was performed magnetically.

Specimen: CD4+ T cells from PBMCs. This chain links TRBV5-4 with TRBJ2-7; unclear D gene. The sequence derives from a human donor with Susac syndrome. The CDR3 sequence: CASSLLRNPREQYF. CDR3 sequence (DNA): TGTGCCAGCAGCTTACTACGGAACCCGAGGGAGCAGTACTTC. Full variable domain (remainder filled in from reference TRBV5-4 and TRBJ2-7): ETGVTQSPTHLIKTRGQQVTLRCSSQSGHNTVSWYQQALGQGPQFIFQYYREEENGRGNFPPRFSGLQFPNYSSELNVNALELDDSALYLCASSLLRNPREQYFGPGTRLTVT.